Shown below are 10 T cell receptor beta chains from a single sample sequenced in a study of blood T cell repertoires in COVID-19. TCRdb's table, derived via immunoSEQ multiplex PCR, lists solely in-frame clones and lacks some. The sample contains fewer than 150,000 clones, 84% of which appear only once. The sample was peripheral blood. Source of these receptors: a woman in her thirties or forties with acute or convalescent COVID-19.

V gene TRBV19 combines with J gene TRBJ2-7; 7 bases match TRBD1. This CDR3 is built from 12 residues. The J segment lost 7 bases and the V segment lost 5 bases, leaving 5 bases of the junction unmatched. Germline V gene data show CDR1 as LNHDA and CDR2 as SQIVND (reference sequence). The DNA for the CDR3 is TGTGCCAGTAGTGACAGGGAGAGAGAGCAGTACTTC. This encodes CASSDREREQYF.

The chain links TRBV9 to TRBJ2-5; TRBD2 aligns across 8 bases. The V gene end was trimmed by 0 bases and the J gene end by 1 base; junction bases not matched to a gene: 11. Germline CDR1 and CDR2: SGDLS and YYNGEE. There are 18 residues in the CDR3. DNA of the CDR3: TGTGCCAGCAGCGTAGGGGGACTGGGAAGCGGGGGCCAAGAGACCCAGTACTTC. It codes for CASSVGGLGSGGQETQYF.

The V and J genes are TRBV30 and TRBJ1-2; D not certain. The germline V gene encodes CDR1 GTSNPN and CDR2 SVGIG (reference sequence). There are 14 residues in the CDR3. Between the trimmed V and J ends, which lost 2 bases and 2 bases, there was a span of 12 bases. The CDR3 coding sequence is TGTGCCTGGAGTTCTTACGCAGTAAACTATGGCTACACCTTC. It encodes CAWSSYAVNYGYTF.

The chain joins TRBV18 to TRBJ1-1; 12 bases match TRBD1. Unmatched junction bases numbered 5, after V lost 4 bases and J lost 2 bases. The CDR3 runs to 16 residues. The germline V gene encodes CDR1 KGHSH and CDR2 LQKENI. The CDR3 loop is CASSRTGTGGNTEAFF. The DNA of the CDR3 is TGTGCCAGCTCACGAACCGGGACAGGGGGCAACACTGAAGCTTTCTTT.

CDR3 DNA sequence: TGTGCCAGAAGCTTACCCCGACGGGGAGAGTACACCTTC. Residues: CARSLPRRGEYTF. The V call is TRBV7-5, the J call TRBJ1-2. TRBV7-5 is listed as a pseudogene. The CDR3 loop spans 13 amino acids.

This CDR3 is CASSRSQGAGNTIYF. CDR3 bases: TGTGCCAGCAGCCGCTCACAGGGGGCTGGAAACACCATATATTTT. This rearrangement joins TRBV14 to TRBJ1-3, with TRBD1 identical over 8 bases. The CDR3 length is 15 residues. CDR1 and CDR2 from the germline V gene are SGHDN and FVKESK. V shed 4 bases and J 2 bases; nucleotides not matched to a gene: 4. The whole variable domain, remainder taken from reference TRBV14 and TRBJ1-3, is EAGVTQFPSHSVIEKGQTVTLRCDPISGHDNLYWYRRVMGKEIKFLLHFVKESKQDESGMPNNRFLAERTGGTYSTLKVQPAELEDSGVYFCASSRSQGAGNTIYFGEGSWLTVV.

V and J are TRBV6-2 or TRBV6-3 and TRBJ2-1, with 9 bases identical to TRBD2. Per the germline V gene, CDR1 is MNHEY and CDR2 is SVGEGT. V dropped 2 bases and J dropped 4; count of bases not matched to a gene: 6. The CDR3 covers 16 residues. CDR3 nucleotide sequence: TGTGCCAGCAGTTACCCGCTAGCGGGGTCATACAATGAGCAGTTCTTC. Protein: CASSYPLAGSYNEQFF.

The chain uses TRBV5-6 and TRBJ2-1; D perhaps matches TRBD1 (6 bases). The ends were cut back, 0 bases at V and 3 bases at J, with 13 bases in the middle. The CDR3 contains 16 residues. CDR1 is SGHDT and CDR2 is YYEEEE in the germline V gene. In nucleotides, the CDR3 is TGTGCCAGCAGCTTGGGACAGGCAGTGTTCTACAATGAGCAGTTCTTC. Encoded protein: CASSLGQAVFYNEQFF.

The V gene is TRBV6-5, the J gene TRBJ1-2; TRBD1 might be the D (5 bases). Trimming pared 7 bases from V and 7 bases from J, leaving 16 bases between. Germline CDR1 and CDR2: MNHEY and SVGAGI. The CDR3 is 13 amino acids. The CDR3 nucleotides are TGTGCCAGCAACGGGGGAGGTGAACCTGGCTACACCTTC. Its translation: CASNGGGEPGYTF.

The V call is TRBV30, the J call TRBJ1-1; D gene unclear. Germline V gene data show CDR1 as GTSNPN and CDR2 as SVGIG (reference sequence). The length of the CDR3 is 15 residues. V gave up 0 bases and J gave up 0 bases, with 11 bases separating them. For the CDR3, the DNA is TGTGCCTGGAGTGTAGTTCAGTATTTGAACACTGAAGCTTTCTTT. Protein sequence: CAWSVVQYLNTEAFF.